This TCR beta chain was obtained from a study of cytomegalovirus exposure and HLA in healthy donors (dated by TCRdb to 2015 to 2018). Turning to the overall study: In an earlier analysis of 450 to 750 of the donors, around 290 Gb of sequence data and about 110 million unique TCR beta sequences from 150 million to 200 million T cells were reported. An early release covering 550 to 700 HLA-typed donors comprised 250 to 350 gigabases of sequencing data and around 86 million unique TCR sequences. The study used immunosequencing to profile the T cell repertoires of under 700 subjects and linked those repertoires to cytomegalovirus serostatus. Among about 370 genotyped donors of the cohort, an average of around 250,000 unique TCR beta nucleotide sequences was sequenced per donor, of which 15% to 20% were non-productive. HLA typing included class I and class II loci at four-digit resolution. All discovery cohort repertoires had been generated on a single sequencing platform. Among the approximately 430 genotyped donors, 75% to 90% belonged to the genetic ancestry cluster associated with self-reported Caucasian donors. The study combined high-throughput TCR immunosequencing, statistical association of individual TCRs with disease status, and machine learning to predict cytomegalovirus infection status. A later genetic analysis used genome-wide SNP genotypes for about three fifths of the roughly 700 donors, treating that subset as a discovery cohort. A later analysis re-analyzed previously published TCR beta repertoires from hundreds of donors and added high-resolution HLA genotyping to study TCR occurrence patterns. In the later analysis, no new phenotypic data were used to find candidate immune exposures; instead, reliance was placed on TCR beta sequences and their occurrence across donors. Along with the roughly 670-subject first cohort, a separate validation cohort of roughly 110 different subjects was used. In an earlier analysis of 550 to 700 of the donors, high-throughput TCR beta sequencing was used to judge whether each TCR beta V gene segment behaved as functional or pseudogenic. Four or five DR-DQ haplotypes were handled as single units for association and clustering, since linkage in the cohort was strong. Typing coverage differed by locus: A, B, C, DRB1 and DQB1 were typed in roughly 620-630 donors, DQA1 in about 500, DPA1 in 600 to 610, and DPB1 in approximately 450. Donor age, sex, ethnicity and CMV serostatus were compiled alongside the repertoire data. The study aimed to test whether cataloging public T cell receptors could reveal signatures of past pathogen exposure. Results the study describes overall, beyond this receptor: The cohort was sequenced for TCR beta chains only, and without alpha or paired-chain data the features that could be detected were limited. According to the authors, the approach could potentially be generalized to other disease states and immunological phenotypes. Specific HLA alleles were associated with some 15,000 TCR beta sequences at a false discovery rate of 0.05 in a later analysis. In a later analysis, several top co-occurrence clusters were reported to appear linked to parvovirus B19, influenza, CMV and Epstein-Barr virus. A later analysis found that most CMV-associated TCR beta chains appeared HLA-restricted, with HLA associations seemingly driven largely by CMV exposure. A further reported finding was that TCR beta sequences accurately predicted the HLA-A and HLA-B alleles for most subjects in the first cohort. Compared with equally common non-associated chains, HLA-associated TCR beta chains in a later analysis were more clonally expanded and had lower generation probabilities. Immune exposure information for the cohort was limited to CMV serostatus. HLA typing was unavailable for some donors at each locus, so association tests used only the typed subset. Assigning TCR associations to individual alleles was difficult when HLA alleles, especially DR and DQ, strongly co-occurred. The presence/absence analyses assumed that sequencing depth was roughly uniform across donors, and that assumption may not be true. Most TCR sequences were seen in very few donors, while some public TCRs were found in many individuals. A later genetic analysis associated a missense DCLRE1C variant with V-gene and J-gene trimming of TCR beta chains, and an independent cohort replicated the association. Because counts were too low, seventeen rarely observed V segments, including chromosome 9 orphons, were left out of the earlier analysis of a few hundred of the donors. The sequencing pipeline was judged likely to have produced a cluster of highly shared sequence variants as a technical artifact. According to a later analysis, TCR association rates differed among HLA loci, with DRB1 alleles showing the most associated TCRs and HLA-C alleles showing the fewest. Cytomegalovirus status was reported to be diagnosed by the classifier with high specificity and sensitivity in both the original and validation cohorts. Because the 87-base-pair reads could not distinguish some IMGT-functional V segments, including TRBV6-2 and TRBV6-3, those segments were excluded. In vitro tests confirmed that a few of the cytomegalovirus-associated TCR beta chains recognize cytomegalovirus antigens. According to a later genetic analysis, donors in an Asian-associated ancestry cluster had fewer N-insertions in productive TCRs than the approximately 610-donor mean. Linkage disequilibrium might explain the correlated functional status among segregating V segments, but an unknown experimental factor could not be ruled out. An earlier analysis of approximately 500 of the donors showed that most TCR beta V segments appeared in productive rearrangements either about 87% or about 30% of the time, which broadly matched IMGT annotations. In the study, approximately 150 TCR beta chains were listed as associated with cytomegalovirus.

The germline V gene supplies CDR1 MNHEY and CDR2 SVGAGI. The germline ends are 10 bases apart after V is trimmed by 6 bases and J by 2 bases. From the cysteine up to the phenylalanine, the CDR3 has a length of 13 residues. Only the CDR3 portion is preserved as DNA: 39 bases, with reading frame beginning at the first base. A few counts support this clone. Its antigen specificity is not known. Base qualities are not recorded, but no much larger clone differs from it by a single base. The cohort consisted of 650 to 700 healthy bone marrow donors. Cohort members were all nominally healthy when sampled, although unrecorded immune exposures were likely present. The donor was CMV seronegative and was included in the group of 352 seronegative cohort members. Every donor gave a peripheral blood sample, and the peripheral blood mononuclear cells from that sample were used for TCR beta sequencing. Genomic DNA was extracted from the blood cell samples with the Qiagen DNeasy Blood Extraction Kit.

Libraries were prepared through the immunoSEQ multiplex PCR assay. For the multiplex PCR, a mixture combining 60 forward primers for TCR Vbeta segments and 13 reverse primers for TCR Jbeta segments was used. The CDR3 region of rearranged TCR beta genes was amplified from genomic DNA with a multiplex PCR assay. The amplified TCR beta libraries were sequenced on the Illumina HiSeq System as 87-base-pair reads. As for the original processing: A later analysis tallied 75 million to 95 million unique TCR beta chains across the 600 to 700 repertoires, and about 12 million of those chains were shared by two or more donors. Raw reads were error-corrected and collapsed into unique sequences by a nearest-neighbor algorithm in which closely related sequences were merged to remove PCR and sequencing errors. V, D and J gene segments were assigned by aligning CDR3 sequences to IMGT reference sequences. For a sequence to be retained, a match of at least six nucleotides to both a V gene segment and a J gene segment was required. Rearrangements were classified as productive when the CDR3 lacked stop codons and remained in frame with V and J, and all other rearrangements were classified as non-productive. CDR3 was defined according to IMGT convention as the region running from the second conserved V-encoded cysteine to the conserved J-encoded phenylalanine. The earlier analysis of 587 of the donors excluded any sequence lacking an unambiguous match to a single V gene segment. An earlier analysis of a few hundred of the donors called V segments functional above 56.7% productive rearrangements and segregating when the between-donor standard deviation exceeded 5%. A statistical classification framework was developed to diagnose cytomegalovirus status using the catalog of TCR beta chain sequences. In a later analysis, TCR nucleotide sequences were compared against IMGT/GENE-DB human TR gene sequences so that V and J genes could be assigned. In a later analysis, CDR3 sequences and most-parsimonious VDJ recombination scenarios were assigned using the TCRdist pipeline. In a later analysis, every TCR beta chain was defined by the combination of its CDR3 amino acid sequence and its V-gene family, and reads without a unique V-gene family were dropped. A later analysis removed several hundred highly shared, low-generation-probability nucleotide sequences to deal with suspected cross-contamination and a sequencing artifact. In a later analysis, a clonal expansion index for each public chain was calculated from normalized within-repertoire ranks of inferred template counts. In a later analysis, generation probabilities were computed using a VDJ recombination model fitted to out-of-frame rearrangements, and the results were checked against IGoR. In a later analysis, hypergeometric tests were used to score TCR-TCR, TCR-HLA and TCR-CMV co-occurrence, with a repertoire-size bias correction applied to TCR pairs. In a later analysis, false discovery rates were estimated by permuting HLA or CMV assignments 20 times. In a later analysis, co-occurring TCRs were grouped using DBSCAN, with TCRdist sequence similarity added in when clustering inside HLA-allele-positive subsets. Co-occurrence clustering excluded repertoires with fewer than 30,000 or more than 120,000 public chains, plus five with anomalous nucleotide sharing. TCRdb provides this immuneACCESS table in a form limited to in-frame rearrangements. Some clones are lacking; in checked studies, under half of them reflect an unresolved V gene, and why the rest are absent is not known. V, J and clone size reflect that table, while D and trimming were determined from the DNA. This sample holds 140,000 to 150,000 clones; roughly three quarters were observed only once. In total, the top ten clones hold around 2% of the sample.

This receptor chain uses TRBV6-5 and TRBJ1-2; a tentative D match to TRBD1 spans 5 bases. Material for sequencing was PBMCs. The clonotype comes from a woman between 35 and 50 years old in good health and CMV-seronegative. The nucleotide sequence is given as TGTGCCAGCAGGGGGCCCCCGAACTATGGCTACACCTTC. Its amino acids are CASRGPPNYGYTF.